This T cell receptor (beta chain) derives from a study of naive and memory T cell subsets listed by TCRdb under 2017. Regarding the research as a whole: The study applied an open-source, UMI-based TCR alpha and beta sequencing pipeline to sorted naive and memory peripheral blood T cell subsets. IgG serology results and the functional CMV T cell responses were in complete agreement. RNA was DNase-treated and reverse transcribed with TCR constant-region primers, mostly using SuperScript III.

From the second PCR step on, the TCR alpha and beta chain libraries were amplified in separate reactions. To determine each donor's CMV status, fresh PBMCs were stimulated overnight with CMV viral lysate, and IFNgamma production from CD4+ T cells was then assessed. Using Miltenyi beads, CD4 T cells were first positively selected, and CD8 T cells were then positively selected from the CD4-negative fraction. Cells were stained for CD3, CD4, CD8, CD45RA, CD27 and a live/dead dye and were sorted on a BD Aria II into four subsets based on CD45RA and CD27. A few healthy volunteers provided blood, and the blood of each volunteer was split into CD4 and CD8 T cells and then into four differentiation subsets. Roughly 120 ml of peripheral blood was collected from each donor, and PBMC were isolated from the blood using Ficoll-Paque PLUS density-gradient centrifugation. After sorting, cells were lysed in RLT buffer, RNA was extracted using a Qiagen RNeasy kit, and the extracted RNA was stored at -80 degrees C.

The CDR3 measures 15 amino acids from cysteine to phenylalanine. The only DNA kept is the CDR3, 45 bases in frame from the first base. Ends trimmed: V by 5 bases, J by 5 bases; bases unmatched to a gene: 6. Reading the germline V gene gives CDR1 SGHAT and CDR2 FQNNGV. General findings and caveats noted by the study authors: The abundance of TCRs followed a power law with an exponent that differed between naive and memory subsets yet stayed consistent across the three individuals. Single alpha or beta chain sequences, rather than paired alpha/beta receptors, were used to define clonotypes. Once error correction was done, more than 90% of naive TCR sequences showed up just once, which made the naive abundance distributions much steeper than those of the memory subsets. In both CD4 and CD8 cells, a rise in Gini index and a fall in Shannon and inverse Simpson diversity were observed from naive through CM, EM and EMRA. The repertoire findings for the naive and memory subsets could not be validated against a ground truth, as none was available. RNA-based TCR counts may be influenced by expression changes linked to T cell activation and differentiation.

This clonotype has at least ten counts. Its antigen target is currently unknown. No base-level quality is on record; no much larger clone is a single base apart. The method behind the library was UMI-ligation and nested PCR. An equimolar mix of two oligonucleotides covering both TRBC1 and TRBC2 was used as the beta constant-region primer. A single-stranded oligonucleotide containing the SP2 primer and a 12-nucleotide UMI was joined to the 3' end of the cDNA by T4 RNA ligase 1. Four rounds of PCR were used to amplify ligated cDNA, with nested alpha and beta constant-region primers being used together with the SP2 primer. Incubation of the ligation reaction lasted roughly 19-24 hours at 16 degrees C. PCR2 was typically run as a SYBR Green qPCR and stopped at a predetermined threshold to prevent over-amplification. Apart from the first purification, every purification step used Agencourt AMPure XP magnetic beads. Libraries were quantified by Qubit and checked on a TapeStation, with a main peak expected near 650 bp. The pooled libraries were sequenced on an Illumina MiSeq using v2 2x251 paired-end kits, which usually yielded roughly 0.85-2.1 million reads per sample. Each sample library was pooled at approximately 4 nM, and about 4.5-7.5% PhiX was included to improve cluster recognition. Regarding the original processing steps: Using tag matching that tolerated one base-pair mismatch, Decombinator assigned V and J genes to FASTQ reads that had been processed by Demultiplexor. Collapsinator used UMIs to correct both sequencing errors and frequency errors arising from PCR heterogeneity. TCRs were translated and CDR3s were extracted from the conserved cysteine to the FGXG phenylalanine by CDR3Translator, with non-productive sequences being flagged. Gini, Shannon entropy and inverse Simpson indices were calculated on repertoires subsampled to equal numbers of UMI-defined TCRs. Within the linear range, a power law was fitted by maximum likelihood to the distributions of clonotype abundance. Similar UMI counts, unique TCR numbers and clonal distributions were obtained with the pipeline and with MIGEC on one naive CD8 sample. Repertoires were searched for several thousand CMV-associated CDR3 sequences compiled from VDJdb and a published dataset. TCRdb reanalyzed the raw reads on its own, using fastp at Q25 for trimming and MiXCR for clone calling, and kept in-frame beta chains. Identical CDR3 protein sequences are pooled into one entry, listed with their most common genes and DNA. TCRdb's processing, not the authors', yielded these V and J calls. This sample has about 21,000 distinct CDR3 sequences in its table, and 9.5% to 12% of those were observed once. The ten largest clones add up to 15% to 20% of the sample.

The sequence is built from TRBV11-2 and TRBJ2-5; the central 12 bases match TRBD2. The receptor was derived from a human donor in good health. Sample: central memory CD8+ T cells from blood. In the paper's terms, the cell subset or site label means: central memory, CD45RA- CD27+. The CDR3 has the sequence CASSHLAGGGETQYF. The nucleotides read TGTGCCAGCAGCCACCTAGCGGGAGGGGGGGAGACCCAGTACTTC.